The 10 T cell receptor beta chains reported below all come from one sample, sequenced in a study of graft-versus-host responses after intestinal transplantation. The antigens for these receptors are not known. Data came from immunoSEQ multiplex PCR; TCRdb stores just in-frame clones and leaves some out. The data contain 45,000 to 60,000 clones, 85% to 95% of them seen just once; the ten biggest clones take up around 0.23%. Sequencing was performed on unstimulated CD8+ T cells sorted from spleen or lymph node cells, taken before transplant. These receptors all come from a human donor who was the organ donor for an intestinal transplant.

The chain recombines TRBV10-2 with TRBJ2-5; D is uncertain. Looked up from germline, CDR1 is WSHSY and CDR2 is SAAADI. This CDR3 is built from 12 residues. V gave up 6 bases and J gave up 2 bases, with 7 bases separating them. The CDR3 coding sequence is TGCGCCAGCAGGGGCAGTCAAGAGACCCAGTACTTC. Translating gives CASRGSQETQYF.

The gene calls are TRBV2 and TRBJ2-3, with D perhaps TRBD1 (6 bases). Germline V gene data show CDR1 as SNHLY and CDR2 as FYNNEI. V gave up 5 bases and J gave up 0 bases, with 12 bases separating them. This CDR3 has 15 residues. The CDR3 protein is CASSWTATSTDTQYF. CDR3 nucleotide sequence: TGTGCCAGCAGTTGGACAGCAACTAGCACAGATACGCAGTATTTT.

Comment on this clone: The conserved phenylalanine or tryptophan is not found at the CDR3 terminus, so this likely reflects a read error. The genes are TRBV10-3 and TRBJ2-7; 7 bases match TRBD2. The CDR3 has 17 residues. CDR1 is ENHRY, CDR2 SYGVKD, per germline. After removal of 10 bases from V and 3 bases from J, the junction contained 21 bases not matched to a gene. The CDR3 region has the DNA TGTGCCACCATCGCCATCCGAGGGACTACGTCGATCTACGAGCAGTACTCC. Its translation is CATIAIRGTTSIYEQYS.

V gene TRBV5-6 combines with J gene TRBJ2-7; D is uncertain. Germline CDR1 SGHDT, CDR2 YYEEEE. V lost 3 bases and J lost 3, with 4 bases in between. The CDR3 covers 11 residues. CDR3 coding DNA: TGTGCCAGCAGCTCTGACTACGAGCAGTACTTC. Translating it yields CASSSDYEQYF.

This chain joins TRBV7-8 and TRBJ2-1; D might be TRBD2 (5 bases). CDR1 SGHVS and CDR2 FQNEAQ come from the germline V gene. CDR3 size: 16 residues. V was pared by 5 bases and J by 1 base, with 15 bases between. The CDR3 nucleotides read TGTGCCAGCAGCGGGTGGACTCCCCCTTCCTACAATGAGCAGTTCTTC. Encoded protein: CASSGWTPPSYNEQFF.

CDR3 sequence reads: CASTTSGAGGNTIYF. The CDR3 DNA reads TGTGCCAGCACCACCTCGGGGGCGGGTGGAAACACCATATATTTT. The V and J genes are TRBV13 and TRBJ1-3; tentatively, D is TRBD1 (6 bases). Germline loops: CDR1 PRHDT, CDR2 FYEKMQ (reference sequence). The CDR3 length is 15 residues. V lost 7 bases and J lost 3, with 16 bases in between.

V is TRBV30 and J is TRBJ2-5, with D possibly being TRBD2 (7 bases). The end of the DNA is better explained by TRBJ2-7, so the J call may be wrong. The germline V gene has CDR1 GTSNPN and CDR2 SVGIG (reference sequence). The CDR3 has 13 residues. The CDR3 loop is CAWSRLGGGEQYF. CDR3 in DNA: TGTGCCTGGAGTAGGCTGGGAGGGGGCGAGCAGTACTTC.

V gene TRBV28 combines with J gene TRBJ2-7; TRBD2 might be the D (5 bases). The CDR3 sequence is 13 residues long. Trimming took 3 bases from V and 3 from J, leaving 9 bases between them. Germline CDR1 MDHEN, CDR2 SYDVKM. DNA of the CDR3: TGTGCCAGCAGTTTCGACGGGATCTACGAGCAGTACTTC. Amino acids: CASSFDGIYEQYF.

The J gene is TRBJ2-2, the V gene TRBV10-2, with D possibly being TRBD1 or TRBD2 (5 bases each). This CDR3 region has 17 residues. CDR1 and CDR2 from the germline V gene are WSHSY and SAAADI. V lost 2 bases and J lost 3, with 16 bases in between. The CDR3 reads CASSEAGTIRYTGELFF. The CDR3 region has the DNA TGCGCCAGCAGTGAGGCAGGGACCATAAGATACACCGGGGAGCTGTTTTTT.

V gene TRBV7-6 combines with J gene TRBJ2-5; 14 bases align to TRBD2. Germline lookup yields CDR1 SGHVS and CDR2 FNYEAQ. The CDR3 loop spans 16 amino acids. The V segment lost 5 bases and the J segment 4 bases; nucleotides outside the gene matches: 6. CDR3 DNA sequence: TGTGCCAGCAGCCCGGCCGGGACTAGCGGGGGAGAGACCCAGTACTTC. Protein: CASSPAGTSGGETQYF.